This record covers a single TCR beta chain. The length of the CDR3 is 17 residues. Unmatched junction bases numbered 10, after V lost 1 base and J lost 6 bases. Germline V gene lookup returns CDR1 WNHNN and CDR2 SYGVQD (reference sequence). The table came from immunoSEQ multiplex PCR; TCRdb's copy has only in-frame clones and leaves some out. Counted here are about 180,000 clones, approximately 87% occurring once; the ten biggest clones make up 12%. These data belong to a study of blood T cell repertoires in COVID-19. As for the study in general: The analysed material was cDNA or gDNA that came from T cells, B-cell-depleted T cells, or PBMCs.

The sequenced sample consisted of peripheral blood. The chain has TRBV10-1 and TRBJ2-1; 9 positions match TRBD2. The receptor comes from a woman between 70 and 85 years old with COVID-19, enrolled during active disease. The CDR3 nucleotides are TGCGCCAGCAGTGAGTGGTTGACAGCGGGAGGATCCAATGAGCAGTTCTTC. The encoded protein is CASSEWLTAGGSNEQFF.